This T cell receptor (beta chain) derives from a study of blood T cell repertoires in COVID-19. Using immunoSEQ multiplex PCR, the repertoire was profiled, and TCRdb retains in-frame clones only, with some absent. The sample lists 200,000 to 250,000 clones, just under 90% occurring once. V lost 5 bases, J lost 7 bases, and 13 bases lay in between. The CDR3 runs to 13 residues. Germline V gene data show CDR1 as SGHAT and CDR2 as FQNNGV. Sequencing used peripheral blood. The V and J genes are TRBV11-2 and TRBJ2-3; D is possibly TRBD2 (5 bases). This TCR derives from a man aged 25-45 years with COVID-19, enrolled during active disease. CDR3: CASSLGEENTQYF. CDR3 bases: TGTGCCAGCAGCCTCGGGGAAGAGAATACGCAGTATTTT.